This T cell receptor (beta chain) derives from a study of T-cell reconstitution after alpha-beta-depleted transplantation in children (dated by TCRdb to 2015 to 2016). A note on the overall study: The study quantitatively tracked T-cell immune reconstitution after TCRalphabeta/CD19-depleted allogeneic hematopoietic cell transplantation in children using TCR repertoire profiling. Results and caveats for the whole study, not just this receptor: In some patients, the high TCRbeta diversity seen at day 60 was put down to recipient T cells and intrathymic progenitors that had survived conditioning. Over subsequent months, a decline in hyperexpanded clone frequencies was noted, and after one year, T-cell counts and TCRbeta diversity were mostly ascribed to newly produced T cells. The apparently early alphabetaT-cell count recovery about two months after transplant was reportedly dependent on only several hundred rapidly expanded clones derived from non-depleted graft cells.

The library relied on PCR. Sequenced using an Illumina HiSeq 2500. Molecular barcoding was employed in the preparation of TCR libraries, with unique molecular identifiers being used to normalize TCRbeta repertoire quantification. TCRdb handled the public reads itself, with Q25 trimming in fastp and clone calling in MiXCR, and kept productive beta chains. For every CDR3 protein sequence, its rows merge into one entry that carries the most common genes and DNA. Counted in this sample were 330,000 or so distinct CDR3 sequences; over 9.5% of them appeared once. Clones ranked in the top ten supply about 8% of the sample. Many counts were recorded for this clonotype. No antigen is known for it. Base-call qualities are not available, and no considerably larger clone is one nucleotide away. Trimming takes 4 bases off V and 5 bases off J; junction bases not matched to a gene: 10. The CDR3 contains 15 residues, cysteine and phenylalanine counted. Only CDR3 DNA is held: 45 bases, read in frame from base 1. For CDR1 and CDR2, the germline V gene lists SGHRS and YFSETQ.

Explained via the paper, the treatment or condition label denotes: allogeneic hematopoietic cell transplantation with graft depleted of TCRalphabeta T cells and CD19 B cells. The transplant recipients were children given TCRalphabeta/CD19-depleted allogeneic hematopoietic cell grafts. The sequenced sample was PBMCs, obtained before TCRalphabeta/CD19-depleted stem cell transplant. The receptor's source is a boy younger than two with acute myeloid leukemia, due to receive a stem cell transplant. The chain was built from TRBV5-1 and TRBJ2-7; 9 bases in between match TRBD1. The DNA reads TGCGCCAGCAGCGCTTGGACAGGGGAAGCCCACGAGCAGTACTTC. This yields the protein CASSAWTGEAHEQYF.